Below, one T cell receptor beta chain is given with its context. The table lists this clonotype with a few counts. Its antigen has not been determined. Nothing much larger sits one base from this clone, and base qualities are not available. The ophthalmopathy patients had moderately to severely active disease, with a Clinical Activity Score of 3 or higher, a NOSPECS grade of 4 or higher, and a disease duration of less than 3 months. Patients were excluded if they had other autoimmune diseases, uncontrolled infections, pregnancy or lactation. Diagnosis was based on clinical symptoms, serum thyroxine, TRAb, thyroid ultrasound and orbital computed tomography. Using Ficoll-Paque density gradient centrifugation, PBMCs were isolated from less than 11 ml of fresh peripheral blood. Total RNA was extracted using Trizol reagent, and RNA quality was checked on an Agilent 2100 Bioanalyzer. These data are taken from a study of Graves' ophthalmopathy and Graves' hyperthyroidism listed by TCRdb under 2018. General notes on the study: Peripheral blood was collected before any treatment was given, at the time of initial diagnosis. The study used TCR beta repertoire signatures to distinguish Graves' ophthalmopathy from Graves' hyperthyroidism and to predict progression to ophthalmopathy. In total, some 130 blood samples were TCR-sequenced: under 45 ophthalmopathy, 80 or so hyperthyroidism and about 17 hyperthyroidism-to-ophthalmopathy patients. To explore V-J signatures that distinguish ophthalmopathy from hyperthyroidism, a discovery set of more than 90 patients was enrolled, made up of 43 with ophthalmopathy and some 56 with stable hyperthyroidism. For independent validation, a separate cohort was made up of approximately 19 hyperthyroidism patients plus 17 patients who later progressed from hyperthyroidism to ophthalmopathy. In about six hyperthyroidism patients, the T-cell repertoires found in thyroid tissue were compared with those found in blood. Following sampling, methimazole starting at 30 mg daily was administered to hyperthyroidism patients, and high-dose intravenous methylprednisolone was administered to ophthalmopathy patients. Findings and caveats that apply to the study as a whole: Most of the expanded thyroid clonotypes with a frequency above 0.001 were also detected in blood, and it was suggested that the thyroid immune response may be reflected by blood repertoires. In cross-validation, the 13-signature model distinguished ophthalmopathy from stable hyperthyroidism with around 90% sensitivity and about 81% specificity, while in the test set the corresponding values were around 79% and 71%. No statistical method was used to set the sample size in advance, and the investigators knew which group each participant was assigned to. In validation, the model predicted ophthalmopathy progression with 55% to 71% sensitivity and 72.22% specificity; roughly 11 predicted patients were CT-confirmed with GO in a median of approximately 6.5 months.

For repertoire sequencing, the TCR beta CDR3 regions were amplified from RNA transcripts. The first round of RT-PCR was done with HTBI primers and the Qiagen OneStep RT-PCR kit, and was followed by a second round of multiplex PCR, then size selection and purification. Libraries were sequenced on an Illumina HiSeq2000 using paired-end 100 bp reads. Per the source publication's procedure: SOAPnuke was used to process the reads, removing any read that contained adapters or uncalled bases, had a mean Phred below 15, or lacked an exact match to the constant primer or identifier. COPE v1.2.5 was used to merge high-quality paired reads. Each unique nucleotide sequence was defined as a clonotype, and clonotypes were aligned to IMGT TRB V, D and J references with MiTCR v1.1. Only V-J combinations with frequency above 0.0001 were analysed, covering about 99% of repertoires. A TCR clonal expansion and chaos score per V-J combination was defined as the ratio of F50 clonal expansion to chaos observed in the TCRdist matrix. Features were reduced by Welch's t-statistics and random forest to around 13 V-J combinations, which fed a naive Bayes classifier. The similarity between thyroid and blood repertoires was quantified using the Morisita-Horn index. Through fastp at Q25 and MiXCR, TCRdb rebuilt clones from the public reads, retaining in-frame beta chains. Merged by CDR3 protein, the rows form single entries marked with the most common genes and DNA. TCRdb's processing, not the authors', yielded these V and J calls. The sample profile shows 200,000 to 300,000 distinct CDR3 sequences; 40% to 50% of them were found once. More than 45% of the sample goes to the ten largest clones.

Between the V and J ends, shortened by 5 bases and 7 bases respectively, the junction contains 17 bases. The cysteine opens and the phenylalanine closes a CDR3 of 14 amino acids. Only CDR3 DNA is held: 42 bases, read in frame from base 1. This chain is built from TRBV12-3 or TRBV12-4 and TRBJ1-2, with a tentative D gene TRBD1 over 6 matching bases. The sample comprised peripheral blood. This TCR was recovered from an adult man with Graves' ophthalmopathy. The nucleotide sequence reads as follows: TGTGCCAGCAGTCCAGCGGGACACGGACGTGGCTACACCTTC. The translation is CASSPAGHGRGYTF.